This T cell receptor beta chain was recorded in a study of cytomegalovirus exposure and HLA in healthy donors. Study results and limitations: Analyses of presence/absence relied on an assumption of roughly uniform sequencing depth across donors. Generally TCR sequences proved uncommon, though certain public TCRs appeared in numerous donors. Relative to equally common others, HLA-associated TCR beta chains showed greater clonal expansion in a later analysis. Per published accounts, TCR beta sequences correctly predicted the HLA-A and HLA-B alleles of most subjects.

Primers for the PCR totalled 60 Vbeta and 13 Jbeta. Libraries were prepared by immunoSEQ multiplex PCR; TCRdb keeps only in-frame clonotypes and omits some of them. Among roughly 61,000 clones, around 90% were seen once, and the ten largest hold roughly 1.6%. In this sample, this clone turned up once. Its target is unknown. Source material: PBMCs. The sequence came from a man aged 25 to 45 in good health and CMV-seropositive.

The CDR3 region is CASSSSGTGSYEQYF. The CDR3 bases are TGTGCCAGCAGCTCATCCGGGACAGGATCCTACGAGCAGTACTTC. J is TRBJ2-7 and V is TRBV5-5, with TRBD1 matching over 8 bases. J lost 1 base, V lost 3 bases, and 6 bases had no gene match. The CDR3 is 15 amino acids. CDR1 is SGHKS, CDR2 YYEKEE, per germline (reference sequence). Complete variable domain (other parts from reference TRBV5-5 and TRBJ2-7): DAGVTQSPTHLIKTRGQQVTLRCSPISGHKSVSWYQQVLGQGPQFIFQYYEKEERGRGNFPDRFSARQFPNYSSELNVNALLLGDSALYLCASSSSGTGSYEQYFGPGTRLTVT.